This T cell receptor beta chain was found in a study of blood T cell repertoires in COVID-19. At the level of the study: The United States, Italy and Spain provided the acute and convalescent COVID-19 samples. From T cells, B-cell-depleted T cells, or PBMCs came the material, which was cDNA or gDNA.

Germline CDR1 and CDR2: GTSNPN and SVGIG (reference sequence). Deletions cut 4 bases from V and 2 bases from J, with 9 bases between. CDR3 length: 12 residues. How the authors handled the data: By means of reference gene primer amplification, nucleated cell counts were estimated. Some clones are missing from TCRdb's copy, which holds only in-frame ones; the method was immunoSEQ multiplex PCR. Clonal size and the V and J genes are those of that table, whereas D and trimming came from the DNA. Among about 220,000 clones listed, more than 70% were seen once. Sequenced input: peripheral blood. The V call is TRBV30, the J call TRBJ2-7, with D possibly being TRBD1 (5 bases). The receptor comes from a human donor in a cohort sampled during active COVID-19. The CDR3 DNA follows: TGTGCCTGGAAGACAGAAGCCTACGAGCAGTACTTC. Translating gives CAWKTEAYEQYF.